One and the same sample provided the 21 T cell receptor beta chains below, sequenced in a study of immune cell composition in non-small cell lung cancer. The protocol was immunoSEQ multiplex PCR, while the TCRdb copy is restricted to in-frame clones and leaves out a portion. The repertoire holds roughly 8,700 clones, with roughly 77% as singletons. Normal lung was sampled as far from the tumour as possible, at least 3 cm. Input material: non-adjacent lung tissue. The source of these receptors is a human donor with non-small cell lung cancer.

The chain links TRBV11-3 to TRBJ2-6, with D unresolved. Germline values: CDR1 SGHNT, CDR2 YENEEA. The CDR3 sequence is 15 residues long. Trimming shortened V by 1 base and J by 2 bases, and 6 bases separated the two germline ends. CDR3 in DNA: TGTGCCAGCAGCTTAGGACAAGCTGGGGCCAACGTCCTGACTTTC. Protein product: CASSLGQAGANVLTF. Using reference TRBV11-3 and TRBJ2-6 for the parts outside the CDR3, the full variable domain is EAGVVQSPRYKIIEKKQPVAFWCNPISGHNTLYWYLQNLGQGPELLIRYENEEAVDDSQLPKDRFSAERLKGVDSTLKIQPAELGDSAVYLCASSLGQAGANVLTFGAGSRLTVL.

CDR3 nucleotides: TGTGCCAGCAGTCCCGGGCAACTGGGCTACACCTTC. Residues: CASSPGQLGYTF. The rearrangement links TRBV28 to TRBJ1-2, with D unresolved. The germline V gene has CDR1 MDHEN and CDR2 SYDVKM. CDR3 length: 12 residues. Trimming left V 5 bases short and J 8 bases short, with 12 bases between.

DNA of the CDR3: TGTGCCAGCAGCTTAGGAACCCCCAACCTGGGGGGCACCGGGGAGCTGTTTTTT. Protein sequence: CASSLGTPNLGGTGELFF. The chain is built from TRBV7-8 and TRBJ2-2; D might be TRBD2 (6 bases). The ends were cut back, 1 base at V and 4 bases at J, with 19 bases in the middle. The CDR3 is 18 amino acids. The V gene's germline CDR1 is SGHVS and CDR2 FQNEAQ.

V usage is TRBV10-2 and J usage is TRBJ2-7, with D possibly being TRBD1 (5 bases). CDR3 size: 14 residues. V lost 3 bases to trimming and J lost 5 bases, with 14 bases between them. Germline assignment: CDR1 WSHSY and CDR2 SAAADI. CDR3 residues: CASSEDQGRNEQYF. The CDR3 nucleotides are TGCGCCAGCAGTGAAGACCAGGGTAGGAACGAGCAGTACTTC.

The rearrangement links TRBV28 to TRBJ2-5; 7 bases align to TRBD2. The CDR3 has 16 amino acids. In germline, CDR1 is MDHEN, CDR2 SYDVKM. The junction had 13 bases not matched to a gene; V was cut back by 4 bases and J by 5 bases. The CDR3 here is CASSSPLAARWETQYF. CDR3 sequence (DNA): TGTGCCAGCAGTTCCCCCCTAGCGGCCAGGTGGGAGACCCAGTACTTC. The full variable domain, rest sourced from reference TRBV28 and TRBJ2-5, is DVKVTQSSRYLVKRTGEKVFLECVQDMDHENMFWYRQDPGLGLRLIYFSYDVKMKEKGDIPEGYSVSREKKERFSLILESASTNQTSMYLCASSSPLAARWETQYFGPGTRLLVL.

The J gene is TRBJ1-2, the V gene TRBV5-6, with TRBD1 as a possible D gene (5 bases). The length of the CDR3 is 15 residues. Trimming took off 0 bases at V and 6 bases at J, with 15 bases between the two ends. Per the germline V gene, CDR1 is SGHDT and CDR2 is YYEEEE. The CDR3 protein is CASSLGGTGFNGYTF. Written as DNA, the CDR3 is TGTGCCAGCAGCTTGGGGGGCACGGGATTCAATGGCTACACCTTC. The full variable domain, with the rest looked up from reference TRBV5-6 and TRBJ1-2, is DAGVTQSPTHLIKTRGQQVTLRCSPKSGHDTVSWYQQALGQGPQFIFQYYEEEERQRGNFPDRFSGHQFPNYSSELNVNALLLGDSALYLCASSLGGTGFNGYTFGSGTRLTVV.

The chain joins TRBV4-1 to TRBJ1-5, with 9 nucleotides matching TRBD1. The CDR3 has 14 residues. Looked up from germline, CDR1 is MGHRA and CDR2 is YSYEKL. The ends lost 3 bases at V and 7 bases at J; junction bases unmatched: 4. CDR3: CASSQGTGRQPQHF. For the CDR3, the DNA is TGCGCCAGCAGCCAGGGGACAGGGAGACAGCCCCAGCATTTT.

The CDR3 bases are TGTGCCAGCATCCGGGGGGCTGAAGCTTTCTTT. It is translated as CASIRGAEAFF. The V and J genes are TRBV6-5 and TRBJ1-1; weak D call: TRBD1 (5 bases). The germline gives CDR1 MNHEY, CDR2 SVGAGI. This CDR3 has 11 residues. V was pared by 7 bases and J by 6 bases, with 9 bases between.

J is TRBJ2-1 and V is TRBV4-2; 7 bases are shared with TRBD1. Germline CDR1 reads LGHNA; CDR2 reads YNFKEQ. The length of the CDR3 is 14 residues. Unmatched junction bases numbered 8, after V lost 3 bases and J lost 9 bases. Here the CDR3 reads CASSQVTGEGEQFF. The CDR3 nucleotides are TGTGCCAGCAGCCAGGTCACAGGGGAAGGTGAGCAGTTCTTC.

This sequence joins TRBV19 and TRBJ1-5; 12 nucleotides align to TRBD1. CDR3 length: 19 amino acids. V shed 7 bases and J 1 base; nucleotides not matched to a gene: 14. CDR1 and CDR2 from the germline V gene are LNHDA and SQIVND (reference sequence). Here the CDR3 reads CASTTNLGQGARSNQPQHF. As DNA, the CDR3 is TGTGCCAGTACCACAAATTTGGGACAGGGGGCAAGGAGCAATCAGCCCCAGCATTTT.

The CDR3 bases are TGTGCCAGCAGGGGACAGACTACTAACTATGGCTACACCTTC. Amino acids: CASRGQTTNYGYTF. The genes are TRBV2 and TRBJ1-2, with 7 positions matching TRBD1. This CDR3 has 14 amino acids. CDR1 and CDR2 (germline): SNHLY, FYNNEI. V shed 6 bases, J shed 0 bases, and the junction held 4 bases outside the gene matches.

In its sample, this clone is large (0.1 to 1%). The gene calls are TRBV15 and TRBJ1-4; tentatively, D is TRBD1 (6 bases). The CDR3 covers 16 residues. The germline gives CDR1 LNHNV, CDR2 YYDKDF (reference sequence). Trimming cost V 4 bases and J 7 bases, with 19 bases left between them. CDR3 coding DNA: TGTGCCACCAGCAATGGACCAGGGGTTGGGGGTGAAAAACTGTTTTTT. This codes for CATSNGPGVGGEKLFF.

The V gene is TRBV7-2, the J gene TRBJ1-2, with D maybe TRBD1 (6 bases). Between the trimmed V and J ends, which lost 6 bases and 4 bases, there was a span of 12 bases. This CDR3 has 13 amino acids. Germline assignment: CDR1 SGHTA and CDR2 FQGNSA. Here the CDR3 reads CASRRGGLYGYTF. The CDR3 DNA reads TGTGCCAGCAGAAGAGGGGGACTCTATGGCTACACCTTC.

This clone showed up just once. The V call is TRBV7-3, the J call TRBJ2-3, with D unresolved. The CDR3 totals 13 residues. CDR1 is SGHTA and CDR2 is FQGTGA in the germline V gene. The V end was cut by 2 bases, the J end by 4 bases, with 7 bases between. The CDR3 spells CASSLLRSDTQYF. The CDR3 DNA reads TGTGCCAGCAGCTTACTTAGGTCAGATACGCAGTATTTT.

The chain employs TRBV28 and TRBJ1-1, with TRBD1 as a possible D gene (5 bases). The CDR3 is 14 residues long. Between the trimmed V and J ends, which lost 9 bases and 0 bases, there was a span of 14 bases. Germline CDR1 and CDR2: MDHEN and SYDVKM. CDR3 protein: CASGDGPLNTEAFF. The CDR3 region has the DNA TGTGCCAGTGGGGACGGACCCCTGAACACTGAAGCTTTCTTT.

The chain joins TRBV7-9 to TRBJ1-5; D is undetermined. CDR1 is SEHNR and CDR2 is FQNEAQ in the germline V gene (reference sequence). This CDR3 comprises 11 residues. V lost 5 bases and J lost 5, with 4 bases in between. The CDR3, as DNA: TGTGCCAGCAGCCCGGATCAGCCCCAGCATTTT. Amino acid sequence: CASSPDQPQHF. Using reference TRBV7-9 and TRBJ1-5 for the parts outside the CDR3, the full variable domain is DTGVSQNPRHKITKRGQNVTFRCDPISEHNRLYWYRQTLGQGPEFLTYFQNEAQLEKSRLLSDRFSAERPKGSFSTLEIQRTEQGDSAMYLCASSPDQPQHFGDGTRLSIL.

This sequence joins TRBV2 and TRBJ1-4; D possibly corresponds to TRBD1 (5 bases). The germline V gene encodes CDR1 SNHLY and CDR2 FYNNEI. The V gene lost 1 base and the J gene lost 7 bases, with 13 bases spanning the gap. This CDR3 is built from 15 residues. CDR3 protein: CASSEVGVTGEKLFF. In DNA form, the CDR3 reads TGTGCCAGCAGTGAAGTGGGGGTGACGGGTGAAAAACTGTTTTTT. The full variable domain, its missing parts supplied by reference TRBV2 and TRBJ1-4, is EPEVTQTPSHQVTQMGQEVILRCVPISNHLYFYWYRQILGQKVEFLVSFYNNEISEKSEIFDDQFSVERPDGSNFTLKIRSTKLEDSAMYFCASSEVGVTGEKLFFGSGTQLSVL.

The rearrangement uses TRBV11-2 and TRBJ2-1; maybe TRBD2 (6 bases). With 3 bases removed from V and 1 base from J, the gap between germline ends came to 22 bases. Per germline, CDR1 SGHAT and CDR2 FQNNGV. The CDR3 covers 19 residues. This CDR3 reads CASSFNPLTSRISYNEQFF. DNA of the CDR3: TGTGCCAGCAGCTTTAACCCCCTGACTAGTCGGATTTCCTACAATGAGCAGTTCTTC.

The CDR3 reads CASSIPTGVDTQYF. CDR3 sequence (DNA): TGCGCCAGCAGCATTCCGACAGGTGTGGATACGCAGTATTTT. This sequence joins TRBV5-1 and TRBJ2-3; the D gene is possibly TRBD1 (6 bases). V dropped 4 bases and J dropped 6 bases, with 15 bases sitting between them. CDR3 size: 14 residues. Germline CDR1 reads SGHRS; CDR2 reads YFSETQ.

This chain connects TRBV9 to TRBJ1-3; 7 nucleotides align to TRBD1. V trimming: 4 bases; J trimming: 3 bases; junction bases outside the gene matches: 4. Per the germline V gene, CDR1 is SGDLS and CDR2 is YYNGEE. The length of the CDR3 is 14 residues. CDR3: CASSSRQGGNTIYF. As DNA, the CDR3 is TGTGCCAGCAGCTCCCGACAGGGTGGAAACACCATATATTTT.

This chain joins TRBV7-8 and TRBJ1-1; a possible D gene is TRBD1 (5 bases). In germline, CDR1 is SGHVS, CDR2 FQNEAQ. V was trimmed by 5 bases and J by 5 bases, leaving 12 bases between them. CDR3 length: 13 residues. The CDR3 nucleotides are TGTGCCAGCAGCCCCCAGGGAAGGACTGAAGCTTTCTTT. This encodes CASSPQGRTEAFF.